Following are 14 T cell receptor beta chains from one sample sequenced in a study of CD8 T cells in ankylosing spondylitis (dated 2017 in TCRdb). Library generation was performed with 5' RACE. Sequencing was performed on an Illumina HiSeq 2500. The raw public reads went through TCRdb reprocessing: fastp at Q25, MiXCR clone calling, in-frame beta chains kept. CDR3 protein sequences are deduplicated, and each keeps its most common genes and DNA. The sample table shows approximately 150,000 distinct CDR3 sequences, and approximately 9% are seen once. The top ten hold about 15% of the sample. The sequenced sample was blood, either unsorted or a sorted T cell fraction (not recorded which). All receptors come from a female donor with ankylosing spondylitis or in good health (not recorded which).

A remark on this clonotype: A much more abundant neighbour one base away suggests this may be a read error. The chain employs TRBV7-2 and TRBJ1-5; D perhaps matches TRBD1 (6 bases). This CDR3 is 15 amino acids long. Germline loops: CDR1 SGHTA, CDR2 FQGNSA. Trimming pared 5 bases from V and 3 bases from J, leaving 14 bases between. The DNA of the CDR3 is TGTGCCAGCAGCCCCACAGGGAGTGCCAATCAGCCCCAGCATTTT. Translating gives CASSPTGSANQPQHF.

The chain couples TRBV28 to TRBJ1-2, with D unresolved. V lost 8 bases to trimming and J lost 8 bases, with 18 bases between them. Germline loops: CDR1 MDHEN, CDR2 SYDVKM. The CDR3 extends over 13 amino acids. CDR3 region: CASALAQLKGYTF. The CDR3, as DNA: TGTGCCAGCGCGTTGGCACAGCTTAAGGGCTACACCTTC.

This clonotype was picked up one time. A much larger clone lies a single base off, so this may be a read error. The V gene is TRBV12-3 or TRBV12-4, the J gene TRBJ2-2, with 7 bases lining up with TRBD2. The length of the CDR3 is 13 residues. The CDR3 loop reads CASSLALGGELVF. Written as DNA, the CDR3 is TGTGCCAGCAGTTTAGCGCTGGGAGGGGAGCTGGTTTTT.

This clonotype turned up a few times. V is TRBV12-5 and J is TRBJ2-1; the D gene is possibly TRBD2 (6 bases). This CDR3 has 12 amino acids. Germline lookup yields CDR1 LGHNT and CDR2 FRNRAP. The V end was cut by 4 bases, the J end by 9 bases, with 10 bases between. CDR3 protein: CASGYVGGEQFF. For the CDR3, the DNA is TGTGCTAGTGGTTACGTGGGAGGTGAGCAGTTCTTC.

This clonotype was counted ten times or more. The chain carries TRBV12-3 or TRBV12-4 and TRBJ2-5; D unresolved. This CDR3 is 13 amino acids long. V was shortened by 3 bases and J by 5 bases, with 10 bases between the two germline ends. The CDR3 DNA reads TGTGCCAGCAGTTTGGGGTTAACGGAGACCCAGTACTTC. Translation: CASSLGLTETQYF.

CDR3 sequence reads: CASSRRVYPNEQFF. The CDR3 nucleotides are TGCGCCAGCAGCCGCCGGGTCTACCCCAATGAGCAGTTCTTC. The chain employs TRBV4-3 and TRBJ2-1; D is unresolved. Trimming removed 4 bases at V and 6 bases at J, with 13 bases between. The length of the CDR3 is 14 residues. CDR1 and CDR2 from the germline V gene are LGHNA and YSLEER.

The V gene is TRBV4-3, the J gene TRBJ2-1, with D perhaps assigned TRBD1 or TRBD2 (5 bases each). The CDR3 has 17 amino acids. Trimming shortened V by 0 bases and J by 2 bases, and 14 bases separated the two germline ends. From germline, CDR1 is LGHNA and CDR2 YSLEER. The CDR3 nucleotides read TGCGCCAGCAGCCAAGAAGGCCGGGACGATCCCTACAATGAGCAGTTCTTC. Translating it yields CASSQEGRDDPYNEQFF.

This clonotype was found a few times. J is TRBJ2-5 and V is TRBV7-9; D remains ambiguous. Germline V gene sequence: CDR1 SEHNR, CDR2 FQNEAQ (reference sequence). The CDR3 is made up of 12 amino acids. Trimming cost V 3 bases and J 2 bases, with 4 bases left between them. CDR3 in DNA: TGTGCCAGCAGCTTCTGGCAAGAGACCCAGTACTTC. Its protein is CASSFWQETQYF.

This clonotype was seen many times. CDR3 coding DNA: TGCAGCGTCCCCCGACAGCACCTTCAAGAGACCCAGTACTTC. Protein product: CSVPRQHLQETQYF. The V call is TRBV29-1, the J call TRBJ2-5; tentative D call: TRBD1 (5 bases). Germline assignment: CDR1 SQVTM and CDR2 ANQGSEA. The CDR3 contains 14 residues. Trimming stripped 6 bases from V and 2 bases from J, with 16 bases between.

This clonotype appeared a few times. The chain has TRBV19 and TRBJ1-1; TRBD1 is a possible D gene (6 bases). The CDR3 runs 13 residues. V lost 5 bases and J 3 bases, leaving 10 bases between the germline ends. Per the germline V gene, CDR1 is LNHDA and CDR2 is SQIVND (reference sequence). This chain's CDR3 is CASSAWTDTEAFF. In DNA, the CDR3 is TGTGCCAGTAGTGCCTGGACAGACACTGAAGCTTTCTTT.

This clonotype was detected a few times. The rearrangement links TRBV12-3 or TRBV12-4 to TRBJ2-5, with 9 bases lining up with TRBD2. Losses at the gene ends were 6 bases for V and 5 bases for J; bases not matched to a gene: 4. CDR3 length equals 13 residues. CDR3 amino acids: CASRSAGGETQYF. The CDR3 nucleotides read TGTGCCAGCAGGTCCGCGGGGGGGGAGACCCAGTACTTC.

This clonotype came up many times. The chain recombines TRBV6-5 with TRBJ2-3, with D unclear. Germline values: CDR1 MNHEY, CDR2 SVGAGI. The CDR3 length is 15 residues. Trimming pared 0 bases from V and 2 bases from J, leaving 9 bases between. The CDR3 region is CASSYSGSLTDTQYF. As DNA, the CDR3 is TGTGCCAGCAGTTACTCTGGCAGCCTCACAGATACGCAGTATTTT.

The chain carries TRBV4-3 and TRBJ2-7; no reliable D call. The V end lost 1 base, the J end lost 3 bases, and 7 bases lay between the germline ends. From germline, CDR1 is LGHNA and CDR2 YSLEER. The CDR3 totals 13 residues. CDR3 nucleotides: TGCGCCAGCAGCCAAGCGCCTTTCTACGAGCAGTACTTC. Amino acids: CASSQAPFYEQYF.

This clonotype was found many times. J is TRBJ2-7 and V is TRBV7-9; TRBD1 matches 7 bases. Unmatched junction bases numbered 15, after V lost 5 bases and J lost 5 bases. The germline gives CDR1 SEHNR, CDR2 FQNEAQ (reference sequence). CDR3 length: 16 amino acids. The CDR3 is CASSGTYRGPRNEQYF. CDR3 nucleotides: TGTGCCAGCAGCGGAACATACAGGGGTCCTAGGAACGAGCAGTACTTC.